This T cell receptor (beta chain) is drawn from a study of stem cell transplantation in POMP-related autoinflammatory disease. Germline loops: CDR1 LGHNA, CDR2 YNFKEQ. Trimming left V 5 bases short and J 2 bases short, with 15 bases between. This CDR3 comprises 15 residues. With respect to this clone: Its antigen is undetermined.

Profiling relied on immunoSEQ multiplex PCR, and the TCRdb table lists in-frame clones only, not all of them. The sample shows 25,000 to 30,000 clones, around 83% of them seen only once. Study-wide points: PRAID patients trended toward lower TRB diversity and higher clonality in all analyzed T-cell subsets.

The specimen comprised CD4+ T cells from PBMCs, sampled before stem cell transplantation. The rearrangement links TRBV4-2 to TRBJ2-5; possibly TRBD2 for D (7 bases). The origin of this receptor is a human donor with POMP-related autoinflammation and immune dysregulation (PRAID). The CDR3 nucleotides read TGTGCCAGCAGCATGACGGGGGGCTCACAAGAGACCCAGTACTTC. Amino acids: CASSMTGGSQETQYF.